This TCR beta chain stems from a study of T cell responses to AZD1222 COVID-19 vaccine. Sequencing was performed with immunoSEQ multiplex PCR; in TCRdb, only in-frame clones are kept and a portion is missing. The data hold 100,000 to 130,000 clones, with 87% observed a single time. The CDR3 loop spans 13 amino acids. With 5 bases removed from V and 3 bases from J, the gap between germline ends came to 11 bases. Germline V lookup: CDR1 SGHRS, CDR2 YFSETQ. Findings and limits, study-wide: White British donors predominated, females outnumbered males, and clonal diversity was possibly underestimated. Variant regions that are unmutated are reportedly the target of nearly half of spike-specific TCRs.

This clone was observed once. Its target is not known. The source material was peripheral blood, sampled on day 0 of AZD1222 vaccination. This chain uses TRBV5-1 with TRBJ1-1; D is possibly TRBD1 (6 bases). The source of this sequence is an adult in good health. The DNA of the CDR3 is TGCGCCAGCAGAACCACAGGGTACACTGAAGCTTTCTTT. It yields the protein CASRTTGYTEAFF.